A selection of T cell receptor beta chains follows, all from one sample in a study of shared clonotypes between healthy human individuals. Clones were sequenced by immunoSEQ multiplex PCR, and TCRdb holds only the in-frame ones, with some missing. The sample includes hundreds of thousands of clones, about four fifths seen only once; the top ten take approximately 13%. Specimen: PBMCs. These receptors all stem from a woman aged 35 to 49 in good health. Some clones in this sample may be carry-over from other donors' samples. Each CDR3 is given with its conserved first and last residue. The D gene is left open where the match is weak. Clone size appears in some rows only: once, few, many, or a class for an expanded clone.

CASRMGQGRGYTF TGTGCCAGCAGAATGGGACAGGGAAGAGGCTACACCTTC - 13 TRBV7-2 TRBD1 TRBJ1-2
CASSRGTFPNTEAFF TGCGCCAGCAGCCGAGGGACTTTCCCCAACACTGAAGCTTTCTTT many 15 TRBV4-1 - TRBJ1-1
CAISARDRVEQYF TGTGCCATCAGTGCCCGGGACAGGGTCGAGCAGTACTTC - 13 TRBV10-3 TRBD1 TRBJ2-7
CASSFGQGSISAGELFF TGCGCCAGCAGCTTCGGACAGGGCAGCATTAGTGCCGGGGAGCTGTTTTTT once 17 TRBV5-1 TRBD1 TRBJ2-2
CASSPFSGGEQYF TGTGCCAGCAGCCCCTTTTCAGGGGGCGAGCAGTACTTC - 13 TRBV6-6 TRBD1 TRBJ2-7
CASGGTKNTGELFF TGTGCCAGCGGGGGGACCAAGAACACCGGGGAGCTGTTTTTT - 14 TRBV2 - TRBJ2-2
CASSSGQGEQFF TGTGCCAGCAGCTCCGGACAGGGAGAGCAGTTCTTC - 12 TRBV7-3 TRBD1 TRBJ2-1
CASSPRRDSYEQYF TGTGCCAGCTCACCCAGGCGGGACTCCTACGAGCAGTACTTC - 14 TRBV18 - TRBJ2-7
CASSTPGLAINGQFF TGTGCCAGTAGTACTCCGGGACTAGCCATCAATGGGCAGTTCTTC - 15 TRBV19 TRBD2 TRBJ2-1
CAWTRGVSNEKLFF TGTGCCTGGACCCGAGGGGTGTCTAATGAAAAACTGTTTTTT few 14 TRBV30 - TRBJ1-4
CASSPSPLEQYF TGTGCCAGCAGCCCGTCCCCTCTCGAGCAGTACTTC - 12 TRBV28 - TRBJ2-7
CASSSSGLAGSGANVLTF TGTGCCAGCAGTTCGTCCGGACTAGCGGGATCTGGGGCCAACGTCCTGACTTTC - 18 TRBV7-9 TRBD2 TRBJ2-6
CASSLDSRGVFGYEQYF TGTGCCAGCAGCTTGGATTCCAGGGGAGTTTTTGGCTACGAGCAGTACTTC - 17 TRBV5-5 - TRBJ2-7
CASSAGTQQTQYF TGTGCCAGCAGCGCCGGGACACAGCAGACCCAGTACTTC - 13 TRBV11-2 - TRBJ2-5
CASSLGRNRRQEKLFF TGTGCCAGCAGCTTGGGCAGGAACCGGCGTCAGGAAAAACTGTTTTTT - 16 TRBV5-6 - TRBJ1-4
CAISESGQALSGELFF TGTGCCATCAGTGAGTCCGGACAGGCCTTGTCCGGGGAGCTGTTTTTT - 16 TRBV10-3 TRBD1 TRBJ2-2
CASSIEGRNYGYTF TGTGCCAGTAGTATAGAGGGAAGGAACTATGGCTACACCTTC - 14 TRBV19 - TRBJ1-2
CASSSQVAGTEAFF TGTGCCAGCAGTTCACAGGTCGCTGGCACTGAAGCTTTCTTT few 14 TRBV27 - TRBJ1-1
CASRSQGASGELFF TGCGCCAGCAGGTCACAGGGGGCGAGCGGGGAGCTGTTTTTT - 14 TRBV5-1 TRBD1 TRBJ2-2
CASSPRTSGETQYF TGTGCCAGCAGCCCTAGGACTAGCGGGGAGACCCAGTACTTC few 14 TRBV7-3 TRBD2 TRBJ2-5
CASRDRGHSGELFF TGTGCCAGCAGAGACAGGGGGCATAGCGGGGAGCTGTTTTTT - 14 TRBV6-6 TRBD1 TRBJ2-2
CASRLGLADYTDTQYF TGTGCCAGCAGATTGGGACTAGCGGATTACACAGATACGCAGTATTTT - 16 TRBV7-2 TRBD2 TRBJ2-3
CASSSGLAAADTQYF TGTGCCAGCAGCTCGGGACTAGCAGCCGCAGATACGCAGTATTTT - 15 TRBV5-4 TRBD2 TRBJ2-3